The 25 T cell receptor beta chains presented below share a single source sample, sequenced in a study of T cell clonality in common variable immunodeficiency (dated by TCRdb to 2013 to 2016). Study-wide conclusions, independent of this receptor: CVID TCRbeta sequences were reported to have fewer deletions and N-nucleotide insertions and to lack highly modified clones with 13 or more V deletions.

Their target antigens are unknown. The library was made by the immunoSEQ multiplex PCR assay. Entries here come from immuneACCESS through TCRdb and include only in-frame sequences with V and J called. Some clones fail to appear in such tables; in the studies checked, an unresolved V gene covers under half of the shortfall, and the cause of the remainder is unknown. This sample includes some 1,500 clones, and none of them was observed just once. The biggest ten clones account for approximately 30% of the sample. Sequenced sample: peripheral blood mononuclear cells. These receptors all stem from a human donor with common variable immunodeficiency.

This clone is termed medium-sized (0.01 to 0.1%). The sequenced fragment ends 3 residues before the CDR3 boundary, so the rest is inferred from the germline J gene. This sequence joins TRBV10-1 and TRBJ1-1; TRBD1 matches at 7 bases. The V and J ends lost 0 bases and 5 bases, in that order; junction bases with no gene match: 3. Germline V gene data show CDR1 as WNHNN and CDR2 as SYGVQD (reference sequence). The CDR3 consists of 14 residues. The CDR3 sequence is CASSESFRGTEAFF. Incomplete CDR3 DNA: TGCGCCAGCAGTGAGTCGTTCAGGGGGACTGAA.

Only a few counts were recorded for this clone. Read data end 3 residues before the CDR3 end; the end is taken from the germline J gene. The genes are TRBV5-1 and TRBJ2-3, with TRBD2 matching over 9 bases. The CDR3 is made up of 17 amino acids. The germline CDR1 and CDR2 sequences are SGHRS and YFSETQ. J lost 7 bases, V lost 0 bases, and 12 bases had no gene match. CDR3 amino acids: CASSLEAGGPVSNTQYF. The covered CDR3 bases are TGCGCCAGCAGCTTGGAGGCGGGGGGGCCAGTTTCAAATACG.

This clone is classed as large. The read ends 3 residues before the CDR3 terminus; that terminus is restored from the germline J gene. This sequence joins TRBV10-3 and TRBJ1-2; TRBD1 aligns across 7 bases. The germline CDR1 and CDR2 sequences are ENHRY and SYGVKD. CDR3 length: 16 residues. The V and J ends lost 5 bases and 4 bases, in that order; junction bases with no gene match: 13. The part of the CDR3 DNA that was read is TGTGCCATCAGTCATCCTGACAGGGCTCGCCTCTATGGC. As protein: CAISHPDRARLYG. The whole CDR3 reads CAISHPDRARLYGYTF.

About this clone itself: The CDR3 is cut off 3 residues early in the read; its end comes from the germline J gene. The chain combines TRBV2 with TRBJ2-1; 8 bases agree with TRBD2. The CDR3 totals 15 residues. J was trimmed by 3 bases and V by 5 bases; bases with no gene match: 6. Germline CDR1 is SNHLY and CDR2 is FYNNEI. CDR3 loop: CASSTGGVYYNEQFF. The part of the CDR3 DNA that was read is TGTGCCAGCAGTACCGGGGGGGTGTACTACAATGAG.

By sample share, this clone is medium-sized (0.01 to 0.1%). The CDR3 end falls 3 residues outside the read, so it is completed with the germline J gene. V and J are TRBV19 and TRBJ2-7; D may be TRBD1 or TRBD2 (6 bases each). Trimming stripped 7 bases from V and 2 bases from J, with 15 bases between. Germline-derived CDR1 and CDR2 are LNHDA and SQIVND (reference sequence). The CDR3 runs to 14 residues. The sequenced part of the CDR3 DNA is TGTGCCAGTATGACCAGGGGCGGGACCTACGAG. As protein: CASMTRGGTYE. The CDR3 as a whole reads CASMTRGGTYEQYF.

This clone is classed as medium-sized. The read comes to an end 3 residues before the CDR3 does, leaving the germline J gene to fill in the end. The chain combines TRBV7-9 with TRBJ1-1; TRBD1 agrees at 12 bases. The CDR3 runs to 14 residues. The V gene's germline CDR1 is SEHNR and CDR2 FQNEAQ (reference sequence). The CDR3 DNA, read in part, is TGTGCCAGCAGCCCGCGGGGACAGGGGGCGCGA. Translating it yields CASSPRGQGAR. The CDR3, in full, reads CASSPRGQGARAFF.

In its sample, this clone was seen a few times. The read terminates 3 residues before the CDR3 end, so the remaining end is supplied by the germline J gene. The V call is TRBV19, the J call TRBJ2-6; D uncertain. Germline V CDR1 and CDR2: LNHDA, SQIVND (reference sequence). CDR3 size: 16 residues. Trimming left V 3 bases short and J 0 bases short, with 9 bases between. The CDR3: CASSIRLRSGANVLTF. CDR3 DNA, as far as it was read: TGTGCCAGTAGTATCAGGCTCCGCTCTGGGGCCAACGTC. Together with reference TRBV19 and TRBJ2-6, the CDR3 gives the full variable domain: DGGITQSPKYLFRKEGQNVTLSCEQNLNHDAMYWYRQDPGQGLRLIYYSQIVNDFQKGDIAEGYSVSREKKESFPLTVTSAQKNPTAFYLCASSIRLRSGANVLTFGAGSRLTVL.

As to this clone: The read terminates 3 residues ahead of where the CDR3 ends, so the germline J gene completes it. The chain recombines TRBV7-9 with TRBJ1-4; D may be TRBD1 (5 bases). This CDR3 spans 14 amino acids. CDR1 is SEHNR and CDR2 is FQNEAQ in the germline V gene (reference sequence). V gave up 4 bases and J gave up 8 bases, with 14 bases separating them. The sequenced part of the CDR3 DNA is TGTGCCAGCAGCTCCCTGGACACTGGGGAAAAA. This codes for CASSSLDTGEK. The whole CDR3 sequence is CASSSLDTGEKLFF.

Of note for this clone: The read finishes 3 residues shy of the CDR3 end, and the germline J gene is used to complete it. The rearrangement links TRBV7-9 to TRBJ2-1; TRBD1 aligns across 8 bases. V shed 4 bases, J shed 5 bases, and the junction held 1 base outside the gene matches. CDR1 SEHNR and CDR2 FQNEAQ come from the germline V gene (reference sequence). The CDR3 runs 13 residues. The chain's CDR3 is CASSWGQDNEQFF. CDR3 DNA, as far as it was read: TGTGCCAGCAGCTGGGGACAGGACAATGAG.

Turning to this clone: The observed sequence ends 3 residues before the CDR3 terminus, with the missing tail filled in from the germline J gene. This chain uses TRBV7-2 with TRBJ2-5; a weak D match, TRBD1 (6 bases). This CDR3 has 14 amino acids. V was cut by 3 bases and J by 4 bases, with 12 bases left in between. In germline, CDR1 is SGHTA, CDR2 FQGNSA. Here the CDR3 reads CASSFLTGGETQYF. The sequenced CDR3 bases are TGTGCCAGCAGCTTTTTGACAGGAGGAGAGACC.

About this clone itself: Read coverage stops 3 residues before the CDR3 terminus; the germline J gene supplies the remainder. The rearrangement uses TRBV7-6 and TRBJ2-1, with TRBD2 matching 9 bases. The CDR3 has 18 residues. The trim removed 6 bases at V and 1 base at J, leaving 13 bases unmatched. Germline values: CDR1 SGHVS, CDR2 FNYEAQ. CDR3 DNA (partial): TGTGCCAGCAGTCTTATTGGCGGGGGGGCTAGTTCCTACAATGAG. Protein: CASSLIGGGASSYNE. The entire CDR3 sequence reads CASSLIGGGASSYNEQFF.

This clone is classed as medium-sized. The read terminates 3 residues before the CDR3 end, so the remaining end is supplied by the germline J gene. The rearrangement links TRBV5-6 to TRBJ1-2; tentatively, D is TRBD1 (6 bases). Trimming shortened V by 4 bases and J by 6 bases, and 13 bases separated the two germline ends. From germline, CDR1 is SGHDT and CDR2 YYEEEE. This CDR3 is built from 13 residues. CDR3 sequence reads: CASSPDSADGYTF. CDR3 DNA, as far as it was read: TGTGCCAGCAGCCCGGACAGTGCTGATGGC.

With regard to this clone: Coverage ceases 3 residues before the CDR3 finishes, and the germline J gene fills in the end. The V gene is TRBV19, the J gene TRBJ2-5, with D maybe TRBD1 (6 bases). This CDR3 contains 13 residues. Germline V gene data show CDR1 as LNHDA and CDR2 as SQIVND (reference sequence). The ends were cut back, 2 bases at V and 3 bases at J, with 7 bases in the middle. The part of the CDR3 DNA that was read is TGTGCCAGTAGTATAACAGGGAAAGAGACC. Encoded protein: CASSITGKET. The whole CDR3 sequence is CASSITGKETQYF. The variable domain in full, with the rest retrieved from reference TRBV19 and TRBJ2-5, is DGGITQSPKYLFRKEGQNVTLSCEQNLNHDAMYWYRQDPGQGLRLIYYSQIVNDFQKGDIAEGYSVSREKKESFPLTVTSAQKNPTAFYLCASSITGKETQYFGPGTRLLVL.

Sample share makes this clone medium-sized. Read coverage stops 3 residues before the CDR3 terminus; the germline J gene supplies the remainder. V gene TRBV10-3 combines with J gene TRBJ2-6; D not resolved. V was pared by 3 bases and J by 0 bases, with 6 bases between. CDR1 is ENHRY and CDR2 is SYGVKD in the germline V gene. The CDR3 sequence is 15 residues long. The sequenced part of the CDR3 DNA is TGTGCCATCAGTGAACTTTCCTCTGGGGCCAACGTC. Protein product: CAISELSSGANV. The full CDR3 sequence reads CAISELSSGANVLTF.

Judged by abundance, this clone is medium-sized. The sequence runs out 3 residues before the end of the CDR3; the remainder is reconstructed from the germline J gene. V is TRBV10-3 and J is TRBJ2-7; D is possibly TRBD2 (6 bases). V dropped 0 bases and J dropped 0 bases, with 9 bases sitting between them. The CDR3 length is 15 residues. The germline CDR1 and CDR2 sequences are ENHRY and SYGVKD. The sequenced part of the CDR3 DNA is TGTGCCATCAGTGAGTCGGCGGGAAACTCCTACGAG. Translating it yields CAISESAGNSYE. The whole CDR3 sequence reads CAISESAGNSYEQYF.

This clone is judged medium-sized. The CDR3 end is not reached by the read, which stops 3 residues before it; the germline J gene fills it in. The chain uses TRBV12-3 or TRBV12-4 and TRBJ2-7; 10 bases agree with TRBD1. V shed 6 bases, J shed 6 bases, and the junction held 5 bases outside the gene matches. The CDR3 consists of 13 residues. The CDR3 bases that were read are TGTGCCAGCAGCCTCGACAGGGGGCGCGAG. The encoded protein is CASSLDRGRE. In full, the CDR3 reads CASSLDRGREQYF.

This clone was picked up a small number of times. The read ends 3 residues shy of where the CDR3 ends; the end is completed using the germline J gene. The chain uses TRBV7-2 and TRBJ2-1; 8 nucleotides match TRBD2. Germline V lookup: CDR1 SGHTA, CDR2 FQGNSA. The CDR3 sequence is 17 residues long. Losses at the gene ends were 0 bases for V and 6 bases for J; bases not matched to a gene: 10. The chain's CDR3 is CASSLAGVGGGFNEQFF. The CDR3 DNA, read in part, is TGTGCCAGCAGCTTAGCTGGCGTCGGCGGGGGGTTCAATGAG.

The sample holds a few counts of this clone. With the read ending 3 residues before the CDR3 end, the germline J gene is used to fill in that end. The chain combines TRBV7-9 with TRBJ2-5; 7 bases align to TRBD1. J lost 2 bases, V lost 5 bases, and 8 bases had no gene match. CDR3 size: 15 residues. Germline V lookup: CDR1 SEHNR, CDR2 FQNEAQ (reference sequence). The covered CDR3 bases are TGTGCCAGCAGCCCCGAAGGGACAGAACAAGAGACC. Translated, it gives CASSPEGTEQET. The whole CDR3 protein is CASSPEGTEQETQYF.

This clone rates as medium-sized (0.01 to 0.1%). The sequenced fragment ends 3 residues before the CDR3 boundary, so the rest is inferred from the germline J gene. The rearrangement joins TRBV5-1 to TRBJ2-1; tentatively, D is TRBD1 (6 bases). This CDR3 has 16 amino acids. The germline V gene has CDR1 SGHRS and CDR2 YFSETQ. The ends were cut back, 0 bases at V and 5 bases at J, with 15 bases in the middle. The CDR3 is CASSLATSYRDNEQFF. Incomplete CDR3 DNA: TGCGCCAGCAGCTTGGCCACTTCATACAGGGACAATGAG.

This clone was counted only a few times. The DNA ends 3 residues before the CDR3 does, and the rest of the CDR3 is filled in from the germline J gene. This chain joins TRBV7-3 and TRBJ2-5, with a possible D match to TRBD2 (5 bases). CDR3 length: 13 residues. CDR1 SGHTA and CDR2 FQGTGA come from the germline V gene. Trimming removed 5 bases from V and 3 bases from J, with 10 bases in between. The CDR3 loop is CASSPGLEETQYF. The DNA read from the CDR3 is TGTGCCAGCAGCCCAGGACTGGAAGAGACC.

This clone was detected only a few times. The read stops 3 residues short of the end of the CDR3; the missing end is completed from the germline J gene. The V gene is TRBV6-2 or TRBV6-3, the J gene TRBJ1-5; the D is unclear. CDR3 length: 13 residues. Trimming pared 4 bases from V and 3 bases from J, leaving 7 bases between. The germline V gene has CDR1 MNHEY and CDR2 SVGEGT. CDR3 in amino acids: CASSFQSNQPQHF. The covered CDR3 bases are TGTGCCAGCAGTTTCCAGTCCAATCAGCCC.

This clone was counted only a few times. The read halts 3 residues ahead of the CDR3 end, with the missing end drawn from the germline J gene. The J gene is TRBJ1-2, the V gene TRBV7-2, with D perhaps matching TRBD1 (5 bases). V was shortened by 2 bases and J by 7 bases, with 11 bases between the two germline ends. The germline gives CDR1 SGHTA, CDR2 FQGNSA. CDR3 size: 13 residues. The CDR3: CASSLPGRGGYTF. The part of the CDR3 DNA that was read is TGTGCCAGCAGCTTACCCGGGAGGGGTGGC.

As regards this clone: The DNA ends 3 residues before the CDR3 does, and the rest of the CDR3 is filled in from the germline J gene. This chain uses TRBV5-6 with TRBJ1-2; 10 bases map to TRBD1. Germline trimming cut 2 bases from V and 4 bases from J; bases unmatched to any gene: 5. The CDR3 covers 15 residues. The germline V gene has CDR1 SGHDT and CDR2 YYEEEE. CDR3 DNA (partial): TGTGCCAGCAGCTTAAGGACAGGGGGACCCTATGGC. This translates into CASSLRTGGPYG. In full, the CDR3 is CASSLRTGGPYGYTF.

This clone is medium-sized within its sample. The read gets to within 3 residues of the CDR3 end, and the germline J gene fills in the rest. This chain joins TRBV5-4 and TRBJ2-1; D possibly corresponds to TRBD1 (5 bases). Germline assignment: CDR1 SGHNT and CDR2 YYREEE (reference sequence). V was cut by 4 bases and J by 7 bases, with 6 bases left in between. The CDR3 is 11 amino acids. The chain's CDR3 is CASSPGNEQFF. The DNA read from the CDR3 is TGTGCCAGCAGCCCAGGGAATGAG. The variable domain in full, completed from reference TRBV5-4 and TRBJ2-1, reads ETGVTQSPTHLIKTRGQQVTLRCSSQSGHNTVSWYQQALGQGPQFIFQYYREEENGRGNFPPRFSGLQFPNYSSELNVNALELDDSALYLCASSPGNEQFFGPGTRLTVL.

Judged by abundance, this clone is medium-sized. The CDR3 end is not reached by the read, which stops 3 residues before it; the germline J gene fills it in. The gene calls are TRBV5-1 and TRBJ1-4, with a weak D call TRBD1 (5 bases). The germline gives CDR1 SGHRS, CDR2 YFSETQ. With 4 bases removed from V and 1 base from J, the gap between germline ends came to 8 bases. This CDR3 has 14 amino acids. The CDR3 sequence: CASSVTGTNEKLFF. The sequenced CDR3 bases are TGCGCCAGCAGCGTTACAGGAACTAATGAAAAA.